This T cell receptor (beta chain) is from a study of T cell changes during pregnancy in multiple sclerosis. V lost 5 bases and J lost 0, with 14 bases in between. CDR3 length equals 16 residues. Germline V CDR1 and CDR2: LNHDA, SQIVND (reference sequence). Measured with immunoSEQ multiplex PCR; TCRdb has only the in-frame clones, and not every one. This sample carries around 40,000 clones, 85% to 95% of them seen once, and the ten largest clones take around 0.4%. This receptor was taken from a female donor with multiple sclerosis, enrolled in a pregnancy study. The chain has TRBV19 and TRBJ1-3; D not resolved. The sequences come from CD4+ T cells from peripheral blood mononuclear cells, collected in the second trimester of pregnancy. The CDR3 loop reads CASSLNFGLSGNTIYF. CDR3 in DNA: TGTGCCAGTAGTCTAAATTTTGGGCTCTCTGGAAACACCATATATTTT.